This T cell receptor beta chain is from a study of PD-L1 blockade in urothelial cancer. Study-wide context: Patients, treated from about 2014 onward, received atezolizumab 1,200 mg intravenously every 3 weeks.

Study results and limitations: Tumor-associated clones in blood expanded more at 3 weeks in durable-benefit patients.

Sample time point: pretreatment peripheral blood. Each individual provided 1 to 8 samples (taken pretreatment and on-treatment). Synthetic analogs of TCR templates were spiked into every PCR. The assay was immunoSEQ multiplex PCR, and TCRdb's table has in-frame clones only and misses some. The sample includes approximately 52,000 clones, 85% of them seen just once. V shed 4 bases, J shed 7 bases, and the junction held 18 bases outside the gene matches. The CDR3 sequence is 19 residues long. Germline CDR1 reads SGHDN; CDR2 reads FVKESK. In regard to this clone: The antigen remains unidentified.

Source: PBMCs, taken around atezolizumab (anti-PD-L1) treatment. The receptor was isolated from a man in his 70s with urothelial cancer. This chain links TRBV14 with TRBJ2-1, with 11 bases lining up with TRBD2. Here the CDR3 DNA reads TGTGCCAGCAGCCTGCCCGGGACTAGCGGACCCCGCCCCTTTAATGAGCAGTTCTTC. The encoded protein is CASSLPGTSGPRPFNEQFF.